A single T cell receptor (beta chain) is shown here with its context. The antigen it binds to is not known. The record has no base qualities; no much larger clone is one base away. The data were taken from a study of cytomegalovirus exposure and HLA in healthy donors (dated by TCRdb to the late 2010s). About the study as a whole: According to an earlier analysis of 587 of the donors, 150 million to 200 million T cells yielded over 100 million unique TCR beta sequences and 276 Gb of sequence data. Around 300 gigabases of sequencing data and approximately 93 million unique TCR sequences were included in an early release covering around 600 HLA-typed donors. Among the roughly 400 genotyped donors, approximately 77% belonged to the genetic ancestry cluster associated with self-reported Caucasian donors. The study was designed to test whether signatures of past pathogen exposure could be identified by cataloging public T cell receptors. The T cell repertoires of some 700 subjects were profiled by immunosequencing and related to cytomegalovirus serostatus. In addition to the first cohort of hundreds of subjects, a separate validation cohort of 100 to 150 different subjects was used. To predict cytomegalovirus infection status, the study brought together high-throughput TCR immunosequencing, statistical association of individual TCRs with disease status, and machine learning. A later analysis re-examined previously published TCR beta repertoires from 500 to 700 donors and added high-resolution HLA genotyping to investigate patterns of TCR occurrence. Rather than using new phenotypic data, the later analysis identified candidate immune exposures from TCR beta sequences and from how often those sequences occurred across donors. An earlier analysis of 587 of the donors applied high-throughput TCR beta sequencing to assess whether each TCR beta V gene segment acted as functional or pseudogenic. Alongside the repertoire data, information on donor age, sex, ethnicity and CMV serostatus was compiled. Genome-wide SNP genotypes for about three fifths of the roughly 700 donors were used in a later genetic analysis, which treated that subset as a discovery cohort. All discovery cohort repertoires had been generated using a single sequencing platform. Both class I and class II loci were covered by HLA typing, at four-digit resolution. Typing coverage differed by locus: A, B, C, DRB1 and DQB1 were typed in roughly 620-640 donors, DQA1 in about 560, DPA1 in around 580, and DPB1 in approximately 450. Because of strong linkage in the cohort, 4 to 6 DR-DQ haplotypes were treated as single units for association and clustering. Across approximately 400 genotyped donors of the cohort, an average of roughly 250,000 unique TCR beta nucleotide sequences per donor were sequenced, and roughly 20% of those sequences were non-productive. The study at large found these results: The 87-base-pair reads could not distinguish some IMGT-functional V segments, including TRBV6-2 and TRBV6-3, so those segments were excluded. Across donors, most TCR sequences were observed very rarely, whereas some public TCRs were present in many individuals. Only TCR beta chains were sequenced in this cohort, and the absence of alpha or paired-chain data limited detectable features. Over 15 rarely observed V segments, including chromosome 9 orphons, were excluded from the earlier analysis of several hundred of the donors because counts were too low. A total of 164 TCR beta chains were listed by the study as associated with cytomegalovirus. According to a later analysis, parvovirus B19, influenza, CMV and Epstein-Barr virus appeared linked to several top co-occurrence clusters. According to a later analysis, TCR association rates differed among HLA loci, with DRB1 alleles showing the most associated TCRs and HLA-C alleles showing the fewest. Correlated functional status among segregating V segments might be attributable to linkage disequilibrium, but an unknown experimental factor could not be ruled out. According to a later genetic analysis, donors in an Asian-associated ancestry cluster had fewer N-insertions in productive TCRs than the roughly 700-donor mean. Because some donors lacked HLA typing at each locus, the association tests relied only on the typed subset. An earlier analysis of approximately 530 of the donors showed that most TCR beta V segments appeared in productive rearrangements either about 90% or about 30% of the time, which broadly matched IMGT annotations. In both the original and validation cohorts, the classifier was reported to diagnose cytomegalovirus status with high specificity and sensitivity. A later analysis found that HLA-associated TCR beta chains were more clonally expanded and had lower generation probabilities than equally common non-associated chains. The sequencing pipeline was judged likely to have produced a cluster of highly shared sequence variants as a technical artifact. A further reported finding was that TCR beta sequences accurately predicted the HLA-A and HLA-B alleles for most subjects in the first cohort. For the cohort, immune exposure information was limited to CMV serostatus. V-gene and J-gene trimming of TCR beta chains was associated with a missense DCLRE1C variant in a later genetic analysis, and the association was replicated in an independent cohort. In a later analysis, about 17,000 TCR beta sequences were associated with specific HLA alleles at a false discovery rate of 0.05. The presence/absence analyses assumed that sequencing depth was roughly uniform across donors, and that assumption may not be true. Strong co-occurrence of HLA alleles, especially DR and DQ, made assigning TCR associations to individual alleles difficult. It was suggested by the authors that the approach could potentially be generalized to other disease states and immunological phenotypes. In vitro tests confirmed that three of the cytomegalovirus-associated TCR beta chains recognize cytomegalovirus antigens. A later analysis found that most CMV-associated TCR beta chains appeared HLA-restricted, with HLA associations seemingly driven largely by CMV exposure.

CDR1 and CDR2 (SEHNR, FQNEAQ) derive from the germline V gene (reference sequence). Compared with germline, V lacks 7 bases and J lacks 3 bases; bases without a gene match: 9. Including cysteine and phenylalanine, the CDR3 has 15 amino acids. Only the CDR3 DNA stays, 45 bases, in frame from base 1. Library preparation was by the immunoSEQ multiplex PCR assay. For the multiplex PCR, a mixture combining 60 forward primers for TCR Vbeta segments and 13 reverse primers for TCR Jbeta segments was used. A multiplex PCR assay on genomic DNA amplified the CDR3 region of rearranged TCR beta genes. The amplified TCR beta libraries were sequenced on the Illumina HiSeq System as 87-base-pair reads. The authors' analysis ran thus. A later analysis counted about 80 million unique TCR beta chains across the 650 to 700 repertoires, and 9.5 million to 11 million of these chains were shared by at least two donors. Raw reads were error-corrected and collapsed into unique sequences with a nearest-neighbor algorithm that merged closely related sequences to remove PCR and sequencing errors. CDR3 sequences were aligned to IMGT reference sequences to assign V, D and J gene segments. For a sequence to be retained, a match of at least six nucleotides to both a V gene segment and a J gene segment was required. A rearrangement counted as productive if the CDR3 had no stop codons and remained in frame with V and J, and every other rearrangement counted as non-productive. CDR3 was defined by IMGT convention, running from the second conserved V-encoded cysteine to the conserved J-encoded phenylalanine. In an earlier analysis of roughly 610 of the donors, sequences lacking an unambiguous match to a single V gene segment were excluded. In an earlier analysis of more than 500 of the donors, a V segment was called functional when productive rearrangements were above 56.7%, and segregating when the standard deviation between donors exceeded 5%. A statistical classification framework was built to diagnose cytomegalovirus status from the catalog of TCR beta chain sequences. V and J gene assignment, in a later analysis, came from comparing TCR nucleotide sequences with IMGT/GENE-DB human TR gene sequences. In a later analysis, CDR3 sequences and most-parsimonious VDJ recombination scenarios were assigned using the TCRdist pipeline. In a later analysis, every TCR beta chain was defined by the combination of its CDR3 amino acid sequence and its V-gene family, and reads without a unique V-gene family were dropped. A later analysis removed 592 highly shared, low-generation-probability nucleotide sequences to deal with suspected cross-contamination and a sequencing artifact. A later analysis calculated a clonal expansion index for each public chain from normalized within-repertoire ranks of inferred template counts. In a later analysis, generation probabilities were computed using a VDJ recombination model fitted to out-of-frame rearrangements, and the results were checked against IGoR. In a later analysis, hypergeometric tests were used to score TCR-TCR, TCR-HLA and TCR-CMV co-occurrence, with a repertoire-size bias correction applied to TCR pairs. In a later analysis, false discovery rates were estimated by permuting HLA or CMV assignments 20 times. In a later analysis, co-occurring TCRs were grouped with DBSCAN, and TCRdist sequence similarity was added when clustering was performed within HLA-allele-positive subsets. For co-occurrence clustering, repertoires with fewer than 30,000 or more than 120,000 public chains were excluded, along with five or six repertoires with anomalous nucleotide sharing. TCRdb carries this immuneACCESS record with in-frame sequences only. Its versions omit some clonotypes, under half of them owing to an unresolved V gene in the studies checked, with the rest unexplained. The V and J calls and clone size were taken over from that table, and D and trimming were inferred from the DNA. This sample gives fewer than 250,000 clones in total; roughly 80% of them show up just once. The ten largest clones take up roughly 3.1% of the sample.

The cohort consisted of some 730 healthy bone marrow donors. All cohort members were sampled while nominally healthy, although unrecorded immune exposures were likely present. The donor was CMV seronegative and belonged to the group of around 400 seronegative cohort members. A peripheral blood sample was collected from each donor, and TCR beta sequencing was performed on peripheral blood mononuclear cells. Genomic DNA extraction from the blood cell samples was performed with the Qiagen DNeasy Blood Extraction Kit. This receptor chain uses TRBV7-9 and TRBJ2-7; 10 bases in between match TRBD1. The origin of this receptor is a man younger than 45 in good health and CMV-seronegative. The source material was PBMCs. The CDR3 protein is CASTQIGQGDYEQYF. At the DNA level, the sequence is TGTGCCAGCACCCAAATTGGACAGGGGGACTACGAGCAGTACTTC.